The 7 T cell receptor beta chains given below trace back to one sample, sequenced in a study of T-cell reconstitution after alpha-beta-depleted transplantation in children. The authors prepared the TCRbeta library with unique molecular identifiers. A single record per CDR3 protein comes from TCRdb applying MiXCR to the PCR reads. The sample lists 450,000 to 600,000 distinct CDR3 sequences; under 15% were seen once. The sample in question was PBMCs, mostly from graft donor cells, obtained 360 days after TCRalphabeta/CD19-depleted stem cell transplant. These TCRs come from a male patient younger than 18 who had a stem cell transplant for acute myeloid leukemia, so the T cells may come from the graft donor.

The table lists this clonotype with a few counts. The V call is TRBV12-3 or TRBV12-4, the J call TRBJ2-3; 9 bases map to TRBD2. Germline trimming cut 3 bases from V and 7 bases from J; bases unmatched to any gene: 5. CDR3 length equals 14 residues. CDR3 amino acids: CASSFSSGKYTQYF. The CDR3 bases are TGTGCCAGCAGTTTCTCTAGCGGGAAATATACGCAGTATTTT.

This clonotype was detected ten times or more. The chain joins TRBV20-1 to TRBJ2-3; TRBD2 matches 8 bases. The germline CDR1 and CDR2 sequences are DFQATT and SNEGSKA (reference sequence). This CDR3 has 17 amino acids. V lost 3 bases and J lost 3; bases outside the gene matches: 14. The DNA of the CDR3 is TGCAGTGCTAGTGTCCCAAGGAGCGGGAGTTGGACAGATACGCAGTATTTT. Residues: CSASVPRSGSWTDTQYF.

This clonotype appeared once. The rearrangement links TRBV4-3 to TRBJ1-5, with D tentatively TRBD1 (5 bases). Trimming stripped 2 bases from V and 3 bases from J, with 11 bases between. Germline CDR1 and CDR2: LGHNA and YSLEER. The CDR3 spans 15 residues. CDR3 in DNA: TGCGCCAGCAGCCAATCTGGACAAGACAATCAGCCCCAGCATTTT. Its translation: CASSQSGQDNQPQHF.

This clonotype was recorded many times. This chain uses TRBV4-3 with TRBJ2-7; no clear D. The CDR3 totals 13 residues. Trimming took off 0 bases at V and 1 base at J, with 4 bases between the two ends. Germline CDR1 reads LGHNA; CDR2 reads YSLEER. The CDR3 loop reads CASSQEDSYEQYF. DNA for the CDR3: TGCGCCAGCAGCCAAGAAGATTCCTACGAGCAGTACTTC.

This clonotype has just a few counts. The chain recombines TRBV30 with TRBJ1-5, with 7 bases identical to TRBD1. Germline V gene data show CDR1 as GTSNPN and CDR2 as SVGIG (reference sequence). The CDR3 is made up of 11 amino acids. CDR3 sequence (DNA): TGTGGGGGACAGACGGCTTTGGCCCAGCATTTT. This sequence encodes CGGQTALAQHF.

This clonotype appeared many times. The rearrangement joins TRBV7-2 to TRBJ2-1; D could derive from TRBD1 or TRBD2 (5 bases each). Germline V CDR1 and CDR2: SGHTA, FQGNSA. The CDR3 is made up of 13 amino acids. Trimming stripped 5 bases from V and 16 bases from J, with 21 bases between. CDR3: CASSVPGTLTGFF. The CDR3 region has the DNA TGTGCCAGCAGCGTCCCCGGGACCTTAACCGGATTCTTC.

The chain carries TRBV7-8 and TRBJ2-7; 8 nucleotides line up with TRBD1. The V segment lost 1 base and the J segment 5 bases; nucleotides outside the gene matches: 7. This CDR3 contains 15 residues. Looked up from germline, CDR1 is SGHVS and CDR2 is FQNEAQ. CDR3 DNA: TGTGCCAGCAGCTTAGATGCGGACAGGGCGCACGAGCAGTACTTC. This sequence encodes CASSLDADRAHEQYF.